The sequence of this T cell receptor beta chain was determined in a study of T cells in Graves' hyperthyroidism and ophthalmopathy. Study information: Any treatment followed the collection of peripheral blood at initial diagnosis.

RNA transcripts gave rise to amplified TCR beta CDR3 regions. First-round RT-PCR with HTBI primers amplified the TCR CDR3 region. MiXCR, run by TCRdb on the multiplex PCR reads, gives a single entry per CDR3 protein. The sample has under 350,000 distinct CDR3 sequences, about a sixth seen once. Exclusion criteria comprised uncontrolled infection, other autoimmune disease, pregnancy or lactation. This sample holds PBMCs from under 11 ml fresh peripheral blood. Study results and limitations: Peripheral blood also featured most of the thyroid clonotypes expanded above 0.001.

This clonotype was counted at least ten times. Its antigen is not known. There are 15 residues in the CDR3. Trimming at V came to 5 bases and at J to 4 bases, leaving 7 bases not matched to a gene. Germline lookup yields CDR1 LGHDT and CDR2 YNNKEL (reference sequence). Sequenced: blood. The sequence derives from a woman aged 55 to 70 with Graves' ophthalmopathy. The chain joins TRBV3-1 to TRBJ2-3, with 9 bases matching TRBD1. CDR3 amino acids: CASSGDRGWADTQYF. DNA of the CDR3: TGTGCCAGCAGCGGCGACAGGGGGTGGGCAGATACGCAGTATTTT.